The present T cell receptor beta chain was sequenced within a study of identical twins (dated by TCRdb to 2015 to 2016). At the level of the whole study: To test whether fetal clonotypes persist, this study deep-sequenced TCR alpha and beta repertoires from monozygotic twins, from unrelated adults of various ages, and from cord blood. Replicate twin experiments were performed at different times using different library preparation protocols to rule out contamination.

Only healthy Caucasian donors were included. Three pairs of female monozygotic twins, all aged roughly 18 to 29 years, were included in the twin cohort. Positive isolation kits from Invitrogen were used to isolate CD4+ and CD8+ T cell populations. This clonotype was observed many times. Its antigen is unknown. Base qualities are not provided; no much larger clone lies one nucleotide away. On the study overall, not on this receptor specifically: A weaker excess of twin sharing was found in beta out-of-frame sequences because the signal-to-noise ratio was lowered by fewer shared sequences. Zero-insertion analyses could be partly confounded by invariant T cells such as MAIT and iNKT, though diverse VJ usage argued against such confounding for most clonotypes. Compared with coincidental sharing between unrelated individuals, out-of-frame TCR alpha sequences shared between twins showed an excess of sequences with low generation probability. In monozygotic twins, recombination models systematically underestimated out-of-frame TCR alpha sharing, but the models matched the sharing seen between unrelated individuals. Fewer insertions were carried by abundant cord blood beta clonotypes, a similar but weaker trend appeared in young adult naive repertoires, and no such trend appeared in memory repertoires. Because the same donors could not be followed over many years, conclusions were based on cross-sectional statistical analysis.

Receptor amplification or capture employed 5' RACE. TCRdb names Illumina HiSeq 2000 as the instrument used. Template switching added a universal primer binding site, and the final cDNA carried a unique molecular identifier that allowed TCR cDNA molecules to be counted accurately. Specific primers in the conserved constant-segment region were used to synthesize first-strand cDNA for the TCR alpha and beta chains. To control for contamination, every cDNA library was double barcoded, receiving both a SMART-Mk sample barcode and Illumina barcodes. Two successive PCR steps introduced TruSeq adapter sequences along with Illumina sample barcodes. TCR alpha and beta cDNA libraries were sequenced on the Illumina HiSeq platform with custom primers. As for the original processing: MiGEC processed the raw reads to extract unique molecular identifiers, while MiXCR was used to determine the CDR3 positions. For each individual, recombination models were inferred using an EM algorithm with the repgenHMM and IGoR tools. The tcR package in R was used for shared clonotype analysis, with sharing normalized by the product of cloneset sizes. To study raw recombination without the effects of thymic and clonal selection, out-of-frame nonproductive sequences were analyzed. TCRdb reran the public reads through fastp at Q25 and MiXCR, keeping productive beta chains. A single entry per CDR3 protein holds the most common genes and DNA from its merged rows. What appears here as the V and J calls and clone size reflects TCRdb's work, not the paper's. Recorded for this sample are roughly 470,000 distinct CDR3 sequences; roughly an eighth of them occurred a single time. The top ten hold approximately 0.98% of the sample.

These data are also associated with another study on yellow fever vaccine responses in identical twins. Looking at the second paper: The T cell response to vaccination in identical twins was reported by the authors to appear partly convergent and partly personalized. The study precisely tracked vaccine-responding T cell clones in identical twins.

The sequence derives from a woman younger than 30 in good health. Sequencing was done on a sample of CD4+ T cells sorted from blood.

At the DNA level, the sequence is TGCGCCAGCAGCTTCGGGGACTACGAGCAGTACTTC. The encoded protein is CASSFGDYEQYF. The rearrangement joined TRBV5-1 to TRBJ2-7; a tentative D match to TRBD2 spans 5 bases. According to the germline V gene, CDR1 reads SGHRS and CDR2 reads YFSETQ. The CDR3 sequence holds 12 residues, the cysteine and phenylalanine included. The CDR3 DNA has 36 bases and is translated from base 1. V drops 2 bases and J drops 3 bases, leaving 6 bases in between.